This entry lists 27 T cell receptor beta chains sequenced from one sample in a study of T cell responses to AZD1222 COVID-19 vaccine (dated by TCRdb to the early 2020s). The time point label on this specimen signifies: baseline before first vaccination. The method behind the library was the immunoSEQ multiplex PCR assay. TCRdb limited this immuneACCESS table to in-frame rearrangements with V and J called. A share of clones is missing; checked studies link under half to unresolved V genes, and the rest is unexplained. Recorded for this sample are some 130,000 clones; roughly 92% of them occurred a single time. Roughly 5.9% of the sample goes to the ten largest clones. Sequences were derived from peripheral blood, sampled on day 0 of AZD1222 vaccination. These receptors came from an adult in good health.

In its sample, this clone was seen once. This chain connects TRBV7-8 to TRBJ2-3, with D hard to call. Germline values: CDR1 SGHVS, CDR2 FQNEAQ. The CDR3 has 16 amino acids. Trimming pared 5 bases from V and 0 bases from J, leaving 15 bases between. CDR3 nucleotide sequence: TGTGCCAGCAGCCAAACAGCTGGCACTAGCACAGATACGCAGTATTTT. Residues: CASSQTAGTSTDTQYF.

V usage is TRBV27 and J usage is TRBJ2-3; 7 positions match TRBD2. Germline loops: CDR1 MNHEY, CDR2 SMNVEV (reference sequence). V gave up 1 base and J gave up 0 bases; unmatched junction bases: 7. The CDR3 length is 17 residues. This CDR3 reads CASSLYQRGGSTDTQYF. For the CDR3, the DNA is TGTGCCAGCAGTTTATACCAGCGGGGTGGAAGCACAGATACGCAGTATTTT.

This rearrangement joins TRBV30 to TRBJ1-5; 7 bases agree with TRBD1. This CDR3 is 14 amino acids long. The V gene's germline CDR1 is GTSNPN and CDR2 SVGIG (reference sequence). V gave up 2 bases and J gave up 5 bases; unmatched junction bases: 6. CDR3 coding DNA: TGTGCCTGGAGTTTCAGACAGGGTTATCAGCCCCAGCATTTT. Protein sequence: CAWSFRQGYQPQHF.

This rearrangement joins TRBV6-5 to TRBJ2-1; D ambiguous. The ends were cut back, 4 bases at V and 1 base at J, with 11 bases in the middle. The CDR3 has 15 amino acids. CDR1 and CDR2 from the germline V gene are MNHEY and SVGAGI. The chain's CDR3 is CASSFVRTSYNEQFF. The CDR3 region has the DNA TGTGCCAGCAGTTTCGTTCGTACTTCCTACAATGAGCAGTTCTTC.

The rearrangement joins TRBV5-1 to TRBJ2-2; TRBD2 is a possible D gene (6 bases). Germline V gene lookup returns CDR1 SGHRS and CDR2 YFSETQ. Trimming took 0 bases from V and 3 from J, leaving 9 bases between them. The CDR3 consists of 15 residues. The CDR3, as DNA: TGCGCCAGCAGCTTGGGGAGGGCGGACACCGGGGAGCTGTTTTTT. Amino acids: CASSLGRADTGELFF.

The CDR3 spells CASSLPGTSGNTGELFF. The CDR3 region has the DNA TGTGCCAGCAGCCTCCCTGGGACTAGCGGGAACACCGGGGAGCTGTTTTTT. V gene TRBV7-9 combines with J gene TRBJ2-2; 11 bases match TRBD2. The CDR3 covers 17 residues. In germline, CDR1 is SEHNR, CDR2 FQNEAQ (reference sequence). J lost 1 base, V lost 5 bases, and 6 bases had no gene match.

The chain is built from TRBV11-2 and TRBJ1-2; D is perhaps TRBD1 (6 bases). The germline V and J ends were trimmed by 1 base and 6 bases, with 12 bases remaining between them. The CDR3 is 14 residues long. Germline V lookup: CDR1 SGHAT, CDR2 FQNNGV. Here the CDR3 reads CASSLVGGADGYTF. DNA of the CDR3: TGTGCCAGCAGCTTAGTTGGGGGGGCGGATGGCTACACCTTC. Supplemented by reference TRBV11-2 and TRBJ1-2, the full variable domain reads EAGVAQSPRYKIIEKRQSVAFWCNPISGHATLYWYQQILGQGPKLLIQFQNNGVVDDSQLPKDRFSAERLKGVDSTLKIQPAKLEDSAVYLCASSLVGGADGYTFGSGTRLTVV.

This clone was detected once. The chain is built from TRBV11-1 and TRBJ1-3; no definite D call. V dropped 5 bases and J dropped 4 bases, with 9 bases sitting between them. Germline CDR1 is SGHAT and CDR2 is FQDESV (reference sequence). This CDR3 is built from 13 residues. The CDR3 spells CASSGPGGNTIYF. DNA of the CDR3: TGTGCCAGCAGCGGTCCCGGCGGAAACACCATATATTTT.

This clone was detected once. The CDR3 loop reads CASSFISSVSEAFF. In DNA, the CDR3 is TGTGCCAGCAGTTTTATCTCCTCCGTCTCTGAAGCTTTCTTT. V and J are TRBV28 and TRBJ1-1; no firm D call. This CDR3 region has 14 residues. Germline V gene sequence: CDR1 MDHEN, CDR2 SYDVKM. V was trimmed by 3 bases and J by 6 bases, leaving 14 bases between them.

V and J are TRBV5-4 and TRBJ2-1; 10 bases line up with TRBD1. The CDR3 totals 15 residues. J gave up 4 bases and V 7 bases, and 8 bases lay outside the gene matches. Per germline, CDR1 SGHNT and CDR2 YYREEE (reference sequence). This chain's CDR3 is CASYPRDRGYNEQFF. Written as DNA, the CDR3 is TGTGCCAGCTACCCAAGGGACAGGGGTTACAATGAGCAGTTCTTC. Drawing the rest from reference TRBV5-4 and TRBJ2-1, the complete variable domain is ETGVTQSPTHLIKTRGQQVTLRCSSQSGHNTVSWYQQALGQGPQFIFQYYREEENGRGNFPPRFSGLQFPNYSSELNVNALELDDSALYLCASYPRDRGYNEQFFGPGTRLTVL.

The CDR3 DNA reads TGTGCTAGTGGTTCCATGATTGGGGTTCGAAACACCATATATTTT. Encoded protein: CASGSMIGVRNTIYF. The chain combines TRBV12-5 with TRBJ1-3; D ambiguous. The CDR3 is 15 amino acids. Between the trimmed V and J ends, which lost 4 bases and 5 bases, there was a span of 15 bases. Germline V gene sequence: CDR1 LGHNT, CDR2 FRNRAP.

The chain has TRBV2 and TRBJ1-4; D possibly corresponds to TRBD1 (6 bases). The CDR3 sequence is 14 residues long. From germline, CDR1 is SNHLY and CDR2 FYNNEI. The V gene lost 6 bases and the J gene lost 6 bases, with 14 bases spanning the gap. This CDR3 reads CASRPDRSHEKLFF. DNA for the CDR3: TGTGCCAGCAGGCCGGACAGAAGCCATGAAAAACTGTTTTTT.

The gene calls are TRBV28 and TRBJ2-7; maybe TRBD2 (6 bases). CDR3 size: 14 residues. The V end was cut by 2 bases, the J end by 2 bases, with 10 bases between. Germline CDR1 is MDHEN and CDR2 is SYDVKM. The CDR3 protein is CASSLDTGAYEQYF. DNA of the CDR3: TGTGCCAGCAGTTTAGACACGGGGGCCTACGAGCAGTACTTC.

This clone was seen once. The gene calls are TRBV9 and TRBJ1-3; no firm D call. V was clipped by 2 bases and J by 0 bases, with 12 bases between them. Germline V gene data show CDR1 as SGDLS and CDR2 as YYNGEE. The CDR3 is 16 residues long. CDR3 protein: CASSVGSPRSGNTIYF. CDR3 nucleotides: TGTGCCAGCAGCGTCGGGTCACCCCGCTCTGGAAACACCATATATTTT.

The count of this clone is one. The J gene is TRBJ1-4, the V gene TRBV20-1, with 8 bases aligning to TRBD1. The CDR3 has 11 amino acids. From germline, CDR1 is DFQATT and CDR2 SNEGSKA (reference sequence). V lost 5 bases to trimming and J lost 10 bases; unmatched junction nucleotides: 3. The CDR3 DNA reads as TGCAGTGCTTCTACAGGGGGAAAACTGTTTTTT. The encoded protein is CSASTGGKLFF.

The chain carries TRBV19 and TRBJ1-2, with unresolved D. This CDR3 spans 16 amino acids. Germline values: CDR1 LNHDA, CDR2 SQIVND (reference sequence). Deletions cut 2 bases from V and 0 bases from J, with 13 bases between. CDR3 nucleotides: TGTGCCAGTAGTATAATCGTGGCGGCAGCTAACTATGGCTACACCTTC. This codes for CASSIIVAAANYGYTF.

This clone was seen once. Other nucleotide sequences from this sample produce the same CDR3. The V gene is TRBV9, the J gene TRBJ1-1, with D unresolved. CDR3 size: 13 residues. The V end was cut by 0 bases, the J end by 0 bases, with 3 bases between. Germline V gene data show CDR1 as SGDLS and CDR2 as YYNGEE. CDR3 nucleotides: TGTGCCAGCAGCGTAGAGCTGAACACTGAAGCTTTCTTT. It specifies CASSVELNTEAFF.

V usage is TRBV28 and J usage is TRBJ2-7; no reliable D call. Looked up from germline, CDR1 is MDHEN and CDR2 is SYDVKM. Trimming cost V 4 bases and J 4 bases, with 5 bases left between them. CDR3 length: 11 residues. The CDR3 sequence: CASSSRYEQYF. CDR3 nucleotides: TGTGCCAGCAGTTCCAGATACGAGCAGTACTTC.

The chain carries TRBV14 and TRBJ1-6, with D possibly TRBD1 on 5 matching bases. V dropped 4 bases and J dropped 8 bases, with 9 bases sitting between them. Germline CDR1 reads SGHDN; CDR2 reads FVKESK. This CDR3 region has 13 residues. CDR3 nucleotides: TGTGCCAGCAGCCTAGGGACCTATTCACCCCTCCACTTT. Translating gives CASSLGTYSPLHF. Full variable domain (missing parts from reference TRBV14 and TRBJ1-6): EAGVTQFPSHSVIEKGQTVTLRCDPISGHDNLYWYRRVMGKEIKFLLHFVKESKQDESGMPNNRFLAERTGGTYSTLKVQPAELEDSGVYFCASSLGTYSPLHFGNGTRLTVT.

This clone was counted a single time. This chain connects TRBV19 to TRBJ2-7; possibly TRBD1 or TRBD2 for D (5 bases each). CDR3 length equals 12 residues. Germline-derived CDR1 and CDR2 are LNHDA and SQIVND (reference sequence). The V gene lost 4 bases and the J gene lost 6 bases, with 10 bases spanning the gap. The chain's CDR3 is CASSRGSGEQYF. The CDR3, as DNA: TGTGCCAGTAGTAGGGGGTCTGGCGAGCAGTACTTC.

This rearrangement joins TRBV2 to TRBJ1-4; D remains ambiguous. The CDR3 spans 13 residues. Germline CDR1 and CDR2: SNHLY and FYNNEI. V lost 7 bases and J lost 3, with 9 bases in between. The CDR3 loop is CASTPRPNEKLFF. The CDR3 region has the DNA TGTGCCAGCACCCCACGGCCTAATGAAAAACTGTTTTTT.

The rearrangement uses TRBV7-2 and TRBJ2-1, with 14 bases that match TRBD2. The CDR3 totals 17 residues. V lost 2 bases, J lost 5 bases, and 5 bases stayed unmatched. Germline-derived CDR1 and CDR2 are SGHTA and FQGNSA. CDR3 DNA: TGTGCCAGCAGCTTAAGACTAGCGGGAGGGGGCGACAATGAGCAGTTCTTC. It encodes CASSLRLAGGGDNEQFF. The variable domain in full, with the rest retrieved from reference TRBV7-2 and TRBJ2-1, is GAGVSQSPSNKVTEKGKDVELRCDPISGHTALYWYRQSLGQGLEFLIYFQGNSAPDKSGLPSDRFSAERTGGSVSTLTIQRTQQEDSAVYLCASSLRLAGGGDNEQFFGPGTRLTVL.

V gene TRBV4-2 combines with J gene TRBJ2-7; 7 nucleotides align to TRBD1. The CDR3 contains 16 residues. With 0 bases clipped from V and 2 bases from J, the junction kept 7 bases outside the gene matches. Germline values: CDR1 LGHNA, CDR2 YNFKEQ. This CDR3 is CASSQDLGTVTYEQYF. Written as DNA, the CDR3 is TGTGCCAGCAGCCAAGATCTAGGGACAGTGACCTACGAGCAGTACTTC.

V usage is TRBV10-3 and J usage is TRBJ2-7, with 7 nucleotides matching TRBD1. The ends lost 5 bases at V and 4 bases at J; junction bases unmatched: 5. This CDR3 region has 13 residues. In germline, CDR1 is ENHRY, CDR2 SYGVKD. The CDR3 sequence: CAISWDSRYEQYF. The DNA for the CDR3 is TGTGCCATCAGTTGGGACAGCCGGTACGAGCAGTACTTC.

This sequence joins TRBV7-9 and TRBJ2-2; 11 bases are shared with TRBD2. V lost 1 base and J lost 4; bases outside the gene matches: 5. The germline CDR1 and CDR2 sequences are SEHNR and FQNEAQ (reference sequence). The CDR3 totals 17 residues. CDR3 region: CASSLEKGLAVTGELFF. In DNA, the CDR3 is TGTGCCAGCAGCTTAGAAAAGGGACTAGCGGTCACCGGGGAGCTGTTTTTT.

In DNA, the CDR3 is TGCGCCAGCAGTGAGTCGAACCGGGTTGGAAACACCATATATTTT. Amino acids: CASSESNRVGNTIYF. The V call is TRBV10-1, the J call TRBJ1-3; D call uncertain. This CDR3 is built from 15 residues. The germline gives CDR1 WNHNN, CDR2 SYGVQD (reference sequence). Trimming cost V 0 bases and J 3 bases, with 9 bases left between them.

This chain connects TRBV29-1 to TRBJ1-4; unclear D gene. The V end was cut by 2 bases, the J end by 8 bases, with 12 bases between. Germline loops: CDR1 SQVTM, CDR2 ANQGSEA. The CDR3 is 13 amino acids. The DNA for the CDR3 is TGCAGCGTTGAACAACACGTCGGGGAAAAACTGTTTTTT. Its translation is CSVEQHVGEKLFF.